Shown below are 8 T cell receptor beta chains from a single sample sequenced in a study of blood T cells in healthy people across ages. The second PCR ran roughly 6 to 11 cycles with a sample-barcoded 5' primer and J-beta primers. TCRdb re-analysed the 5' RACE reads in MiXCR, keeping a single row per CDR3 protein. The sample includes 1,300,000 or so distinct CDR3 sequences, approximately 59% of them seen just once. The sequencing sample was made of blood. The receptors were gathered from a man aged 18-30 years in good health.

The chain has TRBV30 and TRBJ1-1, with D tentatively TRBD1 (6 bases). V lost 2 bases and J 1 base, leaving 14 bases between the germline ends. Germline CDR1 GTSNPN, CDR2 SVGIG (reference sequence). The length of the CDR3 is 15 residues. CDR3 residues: CAWSLMDSRNTEAFF. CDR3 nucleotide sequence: TGTGCCTGGAGTCTTATGGACAGTAGGAACACTGAAGCTTTCTTT.

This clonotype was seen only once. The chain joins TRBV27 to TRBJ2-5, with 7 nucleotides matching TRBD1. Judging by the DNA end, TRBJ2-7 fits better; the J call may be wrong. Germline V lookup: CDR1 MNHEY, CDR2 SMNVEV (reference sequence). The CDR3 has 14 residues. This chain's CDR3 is CASSAQGIFYEQYF. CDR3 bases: TGTGCCAGCAGTGCACAGGGGATTTTTTACGAGCAGTACTTC.

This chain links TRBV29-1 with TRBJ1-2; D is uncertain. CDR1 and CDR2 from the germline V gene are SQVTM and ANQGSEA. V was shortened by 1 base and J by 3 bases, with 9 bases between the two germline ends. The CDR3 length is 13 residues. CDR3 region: CSVEVSRYYGYTF. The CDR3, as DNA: TGCAGCGTTGAAGTCAGCAGATACTATGGCTACACCTTC.

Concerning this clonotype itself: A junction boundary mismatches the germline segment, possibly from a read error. CDR3 sequence reads: CASSQEGTGALGGADVLTF. The CDR3 DNA sequence: TGTGCCAGCAGCCAAGAGGGGACAGGCGCCTTAGGGGGGGCCGACGTCCTGACTTTC. The V call is TRBV4-2, the J call TRBJ2-6; TRBD1 is a possible D gene (8 bases). Germline values: CDR1 LGHNA, CDR2 YNFKEQ. The CDR3 runs to 19 residues.

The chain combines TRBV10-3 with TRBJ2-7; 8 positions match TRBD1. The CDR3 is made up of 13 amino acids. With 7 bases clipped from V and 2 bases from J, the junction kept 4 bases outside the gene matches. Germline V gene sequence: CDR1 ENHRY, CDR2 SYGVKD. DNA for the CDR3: TGTGCCATCAACGGACAGGGAACCTACGAGCAGTACTTC. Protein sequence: CAINGQGTYEQYF.

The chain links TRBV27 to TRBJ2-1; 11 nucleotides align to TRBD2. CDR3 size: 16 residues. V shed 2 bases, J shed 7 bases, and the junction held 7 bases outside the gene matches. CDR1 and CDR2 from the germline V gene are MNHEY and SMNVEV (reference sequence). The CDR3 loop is CASSLLATSGANEQFF. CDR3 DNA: TGTGCCAGCAGTTTACTGGCGACTAGCGGGGCTAATGAGCAGTTCTTC.

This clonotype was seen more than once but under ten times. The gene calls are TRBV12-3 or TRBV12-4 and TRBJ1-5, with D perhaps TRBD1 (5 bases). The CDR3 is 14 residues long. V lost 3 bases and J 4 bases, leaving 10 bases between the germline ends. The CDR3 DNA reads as TGTGCCAGCAGTTTTTCAGGGTCGAATCAGCCCCAGCATTTT. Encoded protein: CASSFSGSNQPQHF.

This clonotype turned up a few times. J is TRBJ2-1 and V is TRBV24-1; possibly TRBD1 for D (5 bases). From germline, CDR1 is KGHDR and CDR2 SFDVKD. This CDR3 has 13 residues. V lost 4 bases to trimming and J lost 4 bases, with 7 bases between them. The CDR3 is CATSDDSYNEQFF. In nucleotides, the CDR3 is TGTGCCACCAGTGACGACAGTTACAATGAGCAGTTCTTC.